A single sample gave rise to the 20 T cell receptor beta chains below, sequenced in a study of blood T cell repertoires in COVID-19. Profiled with immunoSEQ multiplex PCR; TCRdb holds only in-frame clones, not every one. The repertoire holds around 200,000 clones, with under 90% as singletons. Sequences were obtained from peripheral blood. These receptors were collected from a man between 25 and 39 years old with active or convalescent COVID-19.

The CDR3 spells CASRRPGEVKEQYF. In DNA form, the CDR3 reads TGTGCCAGCAGACGACCGGGGGAGGTTAAGGAGCAGTACTTC. The V call is TRBV2, the J call TRBJ2-7; a possible D gene is TRBD2 (6 bases). The CDR3 spans 14 residues. Germline lookup yields CDR1 SNHLY and CDR2 FYNNEI. V was trimmed by 6 bases and J by 7 bases, leaving 19 bases between them.

The chain couples TRBV7-8 to TRBJ1-2, with a weak D call TRBD1 (6 bases). Trimming took 1 base from V and 6 from J, leaving 15 bases between them. Germline assignment: CDR1 SGHVS and CDR2 FQNEAQ. CDR3 length: 15 amino acids. CDR3 protein: CASSLGGGGPNGYTF. The CDR3 coding sequence is TGTGCCAGCAGCTTAGGGGGAGGGGGGCCAAATGGCTACACCTTC.

In DNA form, the CDR3 reads TGTGCCAGCAGTTACTCGCCTAGCGGGCTAGATACGCAGTATTTT. It yields the protein CASSYSPSGLDTQYF. The chain employs TRBV6-5 and TRBJ2-3, with 8 positions matching TRBD2. From germline, CDR1 is MNHEY and CDR2 SVGAGI. The CDR3 is 15 amino acids. Germline trimming cut 0 bases from V and 5 bases from J; bases unmatched to any gene: 4.

The chain uses TRBV6-2 or TRBV6-3 and TRBJ2-7; the match to TRBD2 covers 10 bases. This CDR3 has 16 residues. V trimming: 6 bases; J trimming: 2 bases; junction bases outside the gene matches: 10. Germline CDR1 MNHEY, CDR2 SVGEGT. Written as DNA, the CDR3 is TGTGCCAGCAGCCGAACTAGCGGGACCCCTCCCTACGAGCAGTACTTC. Translated: CASSRTSGTPPYEQYF.

This clone was picked up one time. The chain has TRBV20-1 and TRBJ1-5; weak D call: TRBD1 (6 bases). The CDR3 covers 14 residues. Germline assignment: CDR1 DFQATT and CDR2 SNEGSKA (reference sequence). Trimming cost V 3 bases and J 0 bases, with 9 bases left between them. This CDR3 reads CSASSGASNQPQHF. The CDR3 DNA follows: TGCAGTGCTAGTTCAGGGGCTAGCAATCAGCCCCAGCATTTT.

This clone has just one count. The rearrangement links TRBV3-1 (or the pseudogene TRBV3-2) to TRBJ1-1, with D possibly TRBD1 on 6 matching bases. The length of the CDR3 is 15 residues. Germline lookup yields CDR1 LGHDT and CDR2 YNNKEL (reference sequence). The V end lost 3 bases, the J end lost 7 bases, and 18 bases lay between the germline ends. The CDR3 loop reads CASSQNRVGLGEAFF. CDR3 coding DNA: TGTGCCAGCAGCCAGAACAGGGTCGGGTTAGGTGAAGCTTTCTTT.

DNA of the CDR3: TGTGCCAGCAGTTACCCGACGGGCCCAACCCAGCGGGGAGTAGTAGATACGCAGTATTTT. As protein: CASSYPTGPTQRGVVDTQYF. V usage is TRBV6-2 or TRBV6-3 and J usage is TRBJ2-3, with 7 bases aligning to TRBD2. J gave up 5 bases and V 2 bases, and 22 bases lay outside the gene matches. Per the germline V gene, CDR1 is MNHEY and CDR2 is SVGEGT. The CDR3 consists of 20 residues.

The chain couples TRBV4-1 to TRBJ2-3; 9 nucleotides line up with TRBD2. V lost 2 bases to trimming and J lost 1 base; unmatched junction nucleotides: 1. CDR3 length: 15 residues. Looked up from germline, CDR1 is MGHRA and CDR2 is YSYEKL. As DNA, the CDR3 is TGCGCCAGCAGCCAATCTAGCGGGGGCACAGATACGCAGTATTTT. The encoded protein is CASSQSSGGTDTQYF.

This sequence joins TRBV2 and TRBJ2-3, with 9 bases aligning to TRBD2. Looked up from germline, CDR1 is SNHLY and CDR2 is FYNNEI. The CDR3 runs 19 residues. With V trimmed by 4 bases and J by 0 bases, 14 bases remained unmatched. The CDR3 coding sequence is TGTGCCAGCAGTGTTGGTAGCGGGAGCCTTAGTGCTAGCACAGATACGCAGTATTTT. It encodes CASSVGSGSLSASTDTQYF. Together with reference TRBV2 and TRBJ2-3, the CDR3 gives the full variable domain: EPEVTQTPSHQVTQMGQEVILRCVPISNHLYFYWYRQILGQKVEFLVSFYNNEISEKSEIFDDQFSVERPDGSNFTLKIRSTKLEDSAMYFCASSVGSGSLSASTDTQYFGPGTRLTVL.

CDR3 nucleotides: TGTGCCAGCAGCTTAGAGGGGGCCTCCTACAATGAGCAGTTCTTC. This codes for CASSLEGASYNEQFF. This rearrangement joins TRBV7-3 to TRBJ2-1; 7 bases agree with TRBD1. The CDR3 spans 15 residues. Per germline, CDR1 SGHTA and CDR2 FQGTGA. V lost 2 bases and J lost 0; bases outside the gene matches: 1.

The CDR3 region is CASAFGGRDYGNTIYF. CDR3 coding DNA: TGTGCCAGCGCTTTCGGCGGCCGGGACTATGGAAACACCATATATTTT. This sequence joins TRBV28 and TRBJ1-3, with a tentative D call TRBD1 (5 bases). Germline CDR1 is MDHEN and CDR2 is SYDVKM. CDR3 size: 16 residues. Trimming took 8 bases from V and 3 from J, leaving 20 bases between them.

This chain connects TRBV6-5 to TRBJ1-6; TRBD1 matches at 8 bases. The CDR3 spans 14 residues. Germline-derived CDR1 and CDR2 are MNHEY and SVGAGI. V trimming: 6 bases; J trimming: 7 bases; junction bases outside the gene matches: 5. CDR3 DNA: TGTGCCAGCAGGGACAGGGTAGGCAATTCACCCCTCCACTTT. Residues: CASRDRVGNSPLHF.

This clone has only a few counts. This sequence joins TRBV7-6 and TRBJ2-5; 11 nucleotides align to TRBD1. J lost 3 bases, V lost 5 bases, and 5 bases had no gene match. The length of the CDR3 is 15 residues. Germline V gives CDR1 SGHVS, CDR2 FNYEAQ. CDR3 nucleotide sequence: TGTGCCAGCAGCCGGGGACAGGGGGGTAAAGAGACCCAGTACTTC. Translated: CASSRGQGGKETQYF.

This clone has a handful of counts. The rearrangement joins TRBV2 to TRBJ2-5; D unclear. CDR3 size: 17 residues. Germline V gene sequence: CDR1 SNHLY, CDR2 FYNNEI. Trimming removed 5 bases from V and 2 bases from J, with 21 bases in between. Here the CDR3 DNA reads TGTGCCAGCAGTCGATGGCAGCGATCTCCCTCTCAAGAGACCCAGTACTTC. Encoded protein: CASSRWQRSPSQETQYF. Combining the CDR3 with reference TRBV2 and TRBJ2-5 gives the whole variable domain EPEVTQTPSHQVTQMGQEVILRCVPISNHLYFYWYRQILGQKVEFLVSFYNNEISEKSEIFDDQFSVERPDGSNFTLKIRSTKLEDSAMYFCASSRWQRSPSQETQYFGPGTRLLVL.

This chain links TRBV2 with TRBJ2-1; 8 bases align to TRBD2. The V gene end was trimmed by 5 bases and the J gene end by 6 bases; junction bases not matched to a gene: 6. The CDR3 length is 14 residues. From germline, CDR1 is SNHLY and CDR2 FYNNEI. In DNA, the CDR3 is TGTGCCAGCAGTCCAGGACTAGCCGGCAATGAGCAGTTCTTC. This gives the protein CASSPGLAGNEQFF.

The chain carries TRBV6-5 and TRBJ2-7; tentative D call: TRBD2 (6 bases). From germline, CDR1 is MNHEY and CDR2 SVGAGI. The CDR3 covers 15 residues. Trimming removed 5 bases at V and 4 bases at J, with 18 bases between. The CDR3 protein is CASSPGTGGGYEQYF. In nucleotides, the CDR3 is TGTGCCAGCAGTCCCGGGACTGGGGGAGGATACGAGCAGTACTTC.

This sequence joins TRBV7-9 and TRBJ2-2; 9 nucleotides agree with TRBD1. There are 15 residues in the CDR3. The junction had 10 bases not matched to a gene; V was cut back by 5 bases and J by 9 bases. Germline V CDR1 and CDR2: SEHNR, FQNEAQ (reference sequence). Here the CDR3 reads CASSDGQGQVRELFF. CDR3 nucleotides: TGTGCCAGCAGCGACGGACAGGGGCAGGTTCGGGAGCTGTTTTTT.

The chain links TRBV14 to TRBJ2-1, with 9 bases aligning to TRBD1. The trim removed 4 bases at V and 1 base at J, leaving 5 bases unmatched. The CDR3 extends over 16 amino acids. Germline V gene data show CDR1 as SGHDN and CDR2 as FVKESK. The CDR3 reads CASSPLGQGSYNEQFF. The DNA for the CDR3 is TGTGCCAGCAGCCCCCTGGGACAGGGATCCTACAATGAGCAGTTCTTC.

The CDR3 DNA sequence: TGTGCCAGCTTCCCGGGACTAGTTACCTACGAGCAGTACTTC. Amino acid sequence: CASFPGLVTYEQYF. This rearrangement joins TRBV3-1 (or the pseudogene TRBV3-2) to TRBJ2-7, with 8 bases aligning to TRBD2. With 8 bases clipped from V and 2 bases from J, the junction kept 8 bases outside the gene matches. The CDR3 extends over 14 amino acids. Germline V gene data show CDR1 as LGHDT and CDR2 as YNNKEL (reference sequence).

V and J are TRBV27 and TRBJ2-7; D might be TRBD1 (5 bases). CDR1 and CDR2 (germline): MNHEY, SMNVEV (reference sequence). With 4 bases removed from V and 4 bases from J, the gap between germline ends came to 11 bases. This CDR3 has 13 residues. CDR3 DNA: TGTGCCAGCAGTTCAGGTCAGGGATACGAGCAGTACTTC. Its translation: CASSSGQGYEQYF.